Listed below are T cell receptor beta chains from one sample, sequenced in a study of T cells after yellow fever vaccination. TCRdb reanalysed the 5' RACE reads using MiXCR and keeps one entry per CDR3 protein. The top ten hold roughly 0.93% of the sample, which has 240,000 or so distinct CDR3 sequences, about 7.1% seen once. The source material was CD4+ T cells sorted from PBMCs, sampled 15 days after the yellow fever booster vaccination. Every receptor here comes from a man aged 25 to 40 who received the YFV17D yellow fever vaccine. CDR3s include the opening cysteine and the closing phenylalanine or tryptophan. The order of the fields is CDR3 protein, CDR3 DNA, CDR3 length, V gene, J gene, clone size, D gene. The D gene is left open where the match is weak. Expanded clones get a size class; other rows say once, few or many, or leave the size out.

CDR3 protein: CASSSSRLAGGDTQYF; CDR3 DNA: TGTGCCAGCAGCAGCAGTCGACTAGCGGGAGGAGATACGCAGTATTTT; CDR3 length: 16; V gene: TRBV5-6; J gene: TRBJ2-3; clone size: many; D gene: TRBD2
CDR3 protein: CASSLSGGTGELFF; CDR3 DNA: TGTGCCAGCAGTTTATCTGGGGGAACCGGGGAGCTGTTTTTT; CDR3 length: 14; V gene: TRBV12-3/TRBV12-4; J gene: TRBJ2-2; clone size: few; D gene: .
CDR3 protein: CASSLEFTEQYF; CDR3 DNA: TGTGCCAGCAGTTTAGAGTTCACAGAGCAGTACTTC; CDR3 length: 12; V gene: TRBV12-3/TRBV12-4; J gene: TRBJ2-7; clone size: many; D gene: .
CDR3 protein: CASSRSGEETQYF; CDR3 DNA: TGTGCCAGCAGTCGAAGCGGAGAAGAGACCCAGTACTTC; CDR3 length: 13; V gene: TRBV12-3/TRBV12-4; J gene: TRBJ2-5; clone size: .; D gene: .
CDR3 protein: CASSFGLAEGLFTDTQYF; CDR3 DNA: TGTGCCAGCAGCTTCGGACTAGCGGAGGGACTTTTCACAGATACGCAGTATTTT; CDR3 length: 18; V gene: TRBV5-5; J gene: TRBJ2-3; clone size: .; D gene: TRBD2
CDR3 protein: CASKRREGRLHF; CDR3 DNA: TGTGCCAGCAAAAGGCGGGAGGGCCGCCTACACTTC; CDR3 length: 12; V gene: TRBV2; J gene: TRBJ2-7; clone size: many; D gene: TRBD2
CDR3 protein: CASTVQMNTEAFF; CDR3 DNA: TGTGCCAGCACCGTACAGATGAACACTGAAGCTTTCTTT; CDR3 length: 13; V gene: TRBV7-2; J gene: TRBJ1-1; clone size: .; D gene: .
CDR3 protein: CASSLDRGQITDTQYF; CDR3 DNA: TGTGCCAGCAGCTTAGACAGGGGGCAGATCACAGATACGCAGTATTTT; CDR3 length: 16; V gene: TRBV11-2; J gene: TRBJ2-3; clone size: .; D gene: TRBD1
CDR3 protein: CSARALSLGVNTEAFF; CDR3 DNA: TGCAGTGCTAGAGCCCTATCGCTAGGCGTGAACACTGAAGCTTTCTTT; CDR3 length: 16; V gene: TRBV20-1; J gene: TRBJ1-1; clone size: many; D gene: .
CDR3 protein: CASSQDRVDEQYF; CDR3 DNA: TGCGCCAGCAGCCAGGACAGGGTCGACGAGCAGTACTTC; CDR3 length: 13; V gene: TRBV5-1; J gene: TRBJ2-7; clone size: few; D gene: TRBD1
CDR3 protein: CASSRRTGGIQETQYF; CDR3 DNA: TGCGCCAGCAGCCGGAGGACAGGGGGCATCCAAGAGACCCAGTACTTC; CDR3 length: 16; V gene: TRBV5-1; J gene: TRBJ2-5; clone size: .; D gene: TRBD1
CDR3 protein: CASIIGGGQGTEAFF; CDR3 DNA: TGTGCCAGCATCATTGGGGGTGGACAGGGCACTGAAGCTTTCTTT; CDR3 length: 15; V gene: TRBV7-8; J gene: TRBJ1-1; clone size: few; D gene: TRBD1
CDR3 protein: CASSLQAVGRNTIYF; CDR3 DNA: TGTGCCAGCAGTTTGCAGGCGGTAGGCCGAAACACCATATATTTT; CDR3 length: 15; V gene: TRBV7-8; J gene: TRBJ1-3; clone size: few; D gene: .
CDR3 protein: CSARAWSSYNEQFF; CDR3 DNA: TGCAGTGCTCGTGCATGGAGCTCCTACAATGAGCAGTTCTTC; CDR3 length: 14; V gene: TRBV20-1; J gene: TRBJ2-1; clone size: many; D gene: .
CDR3 protein: CASSTHPYASEQYF; CDR3 DNA: TGTGCCAGCAGTACGCACCCGTACGCTTCCGAGCAGTACTTC; CDR3 length: 14; V gene: TRBV6-5; J gene: TRBJ2-7; clone size: .; D gene: .
CDR3 protein: CASSTLGTSYEQYF; CDR3 DNA: TGTGCCAGCAGTACCCTTGGGACATCTTACGAGCAGTACTTC; CDR3 length: 14; V gene: TRBV27; J gene: TRBJ2-7; clone size: few; D gene: .
CDR3 protein: CASSQFPGQFF; CDR3 DNA: TGTGCCAGCAGCCAATTCCCCGGGCAGTTCTTC; CDR3 length: 11; V gene: TRBV16; J gene: TRBJ2-1; clone size: .; D gene: .